The next 14 T cell receptor beta chains were all read from a single sample in a study of Ad26.COV2.S vaccination and SARS-CoV-2 variants. Treatment denoted: around 19 received Ad26.COV2.S at low or high dose, single or two shots; about 5 received placebo; per-sample allocation not given. Sampling was done on day 63 after the first vaccine or placebo injection. TCRdb keeps only in-frame clones here, not all; method: immunoSEQ multiplex PCR. This sample has hundreds of thousands of clones, with approximately 92% found just once. Specimen: peripheral blood, collected in a trial of Ad26.COV2.S vaccine versus placebo. These receptors all come from a person between 18 and 65 years old who received the Ad26.COV2.S COVID-19 vaccine or a placebo.

The chain has TRBV19 and TRBJ2-2; D is ambiguous. This CDR3 has 15 residues. Germline lookup yields CDR1 LNHDA and CDR2 SQIVND (reference sequence). The V and J ends lost 5 bases and 6 bases respectively, with 16 bases between them. CDR3 in amino acids: CASSPVLSRAGELFF. As DNA, the CDR3 is TGTGCCAGTAGTCCCGTTCTCAGTCGGGCCGGGGAGCTGTTTTTT.

The CDR3 nucleotides are TGTGCCAGCAGCCTTCGAGGGTTGGGCGAGCAGTACTTC. Residues: CASSLRGLGEQYF. The chain combines TRBV4-2 with TRBJ2-7; D possibly corresponds to TRBD2 (5 bases). This CDR3 has 13 amino acids. The germline gives CDR1 LGHNA, CDR2 YNFKEQ. Trimming stripped 4 bases from V and 6 bases from J, with 13 bases between.

The chain couples TRBV12-5 to TRBJ1-6; maybe TRBD1 (5 bases). The V and J ends lost 5 bases and 7 bases respectively, with 9 bases between them. The V gene's germline CDR1 is LGHNT and CDR2 FRNRAP. The CDR3 contains 13 residues. The CDR3, as DNA: TGTGCTAGTGGTCTGACAGACAATTCACCCCTCCACTTT. The encoded protein is CASGLTDNSPLHF.

The rearrangement links TRBV27 to TRBJ1-5; D not resolved. Germline V gene lookup returns CDR1 MNHEY and CDR2 SMNVEV (reference sequence). The CDR3 extends over 15 amino acids. Trimming took off 5 bases at V and 4 bases at J, with 15 bases between the two ends. CDR3 residues: CASSPDARFNQPQHF. CDR3 sequence (DNA): TGTGCCAGCAGTCCAGACGCGAGGTTTAATCAGCCCCAGCATTTT.

The chain carries TRBV30 and TRBJ1-3; the D gene is possibly TRBD1 (5 bases). V was clipped by 5 bases and J by 2 bases, with 13 bases between them. This CDR3 spans 14 amino acids. CDR1 is GTSNPN, CDR2 SVGIG, per germline (reference sequence). CDR3 in DNA: TGTGCCTGGGTCCGAAAGGACACTGGAAACACCATATATTTT. Amino acids: CAWVRKDTGNTIYF.

Here the CDR3 reads CAIMGREVQGEQFF. CDR3 DNA: TGTGCCATCATGGGGCGGGAGGTTCAAGGTGAGCAGTTCTTC. The rearrangement uses TRBV10-3 and TRBJ2-1; TRBD2 matches at 8 bases. V dropped 7 bases and J dropped 9; count of bases not matched to a gene: 11. Germline-derived CDR1 and CDR2 are ENHRY and SYGVKD. This CDR3 spans 14 amino acids.

This clone was seen a handful of times. The chain employs TRBV19 and TRBJ2-5; no reliable D call. V lost 5 bases to trimming and J lost 6 bases, with 7 bases between them. Germline V lookup: CDR1 LNHDA, CDR2 SQIVND (reference sequence). This CDR3 has 11 amino acids. DNA for the CDR3: TGTGCCAGTAGTCCCGGAAAGACCCAGTACTTC. Amino acids: CASSPGKTQYF.

The rearrangement uses TRBV6-5 and TRBJ1-2; 7 bases are a match to TRBD1. Germline assignment: CDR1 MNHEY and CDR2 SVGAGI. The CDR3 runs to 14 residues. With 11 bases clipped from V and 5 bases from J, the junction kept 14 bases outside the gene matches. CDR3 sequence (DNA): TGTGCCTATCTTTCGGGAGAGACAGGGTATGGCTACACCTTC. It codes for CAYLSGETGYGYTF.

The CDR3 DNA reads as TGTGCCAGCAGTGAAGATCCCCTCGGCCGGACAGATACGCAGTATTTT. This encodes CASSEDPLGRTDTQYF. The chain carries TRBV2 and TRBJ2-3; unclear D gene. This CDR3 contains 16 residues. Germline CDR1 is SNHLY and CDR2 is FYNNEI. Trimming took 1 base from V and 3 from J, leaving 14 bases between them.

The V gene is TRBV5-1, the J gene TRBJ2-3; possibly TRBD2 for D (6 bases). Germline V gene lookup returns CDR1 SGHRS and CDR2 YFSETQ. The CDR3 extends over 14 amino acids. V was cut by 5 bases and J by 0 bases, with 10 bases left in between. The DNA of the CDR3 is TGCGCCAGCAGGGCTAGCGCGAGCACAGATACGCAGTATTTT. This encodes CASRASASTDTQYF.

This clone appeared a few times. The V and J genes are TRBV11-2 and TRBJ1-2; D not certain. Germline V gene data show CDR1 as SGHAT and CDR2 as FQNNGV. Trimming removed 5 bases from V and 2 bases from J, with 12 bases in between. The CDR3 spans 14 residues. CDR3 nucleotides: TGTGCCAGCAGCCTAGGATTTTCAAACTATGGCTACACCTTC. This gives the protein CASSLGFSNYGYTF.

V and J are TRBV30 and TRBJ1-6; 10 bases match TRBD1. The CDR3 runs to 13 residues. Germline-derived CDR1 and CDR2 are GTSNPN and SVGIG (reference sequence). V was pared by 5 bases and J by 8 bases, with 3 bases of the junction left unmatched. CDR3 DNA sequence: TGTGCCTGGGGGACAGGGGATTATTCACCCCTCCACTTT. This codes for CAWGTGDYSPLHF. Full variable domain (remainder filled in from reference TRBV30 and TRBJ1-6): SQTIHQWPATLVQPVGSPLSLECTVEGTSNPNLYWYRQAAGRGLQLLFYSVGIGQISSEVPQNLSASRPQDRQFILSSKKLLLSDSGFYLCAWGTGDYSPLHFGNGTRLTVT.

This sequence joins TRBV4-3 and TRBJ1-1, with no clear D. The CDR3 extends over 15 amino acids. V shed 1 base and J shed 6 bases, with 15 bases lying between them. CDR1 and CDR2 from the germline V gene are LGHNA and YSLEER. In nucleotides, the CDR3 is TGCGCCAGCAGCCAAGGGTTGGGTGGTTTCGCTGAAGCTTTCTTT. Its translation: CASSQGLGGFAEAFF.

The genes are TRBV4-1 and TRBJ1-5; 9 bases are a match to TRBD1. The J segment lost 7 bases and the V segment lost 0 bases, leaving 4 bases of the junction unmatched. Germline V gene lookup returns CDR1 MGHRA and CDR2 YSYEKL. There are 15 residues in the CDR3. The DNA for the CDR3 is TGCGCCAGCAGCCAAGAAGGGACAGGGCGACAGCCCCAGCATTTT. Residues: CASSQEGTGRQPQHF.